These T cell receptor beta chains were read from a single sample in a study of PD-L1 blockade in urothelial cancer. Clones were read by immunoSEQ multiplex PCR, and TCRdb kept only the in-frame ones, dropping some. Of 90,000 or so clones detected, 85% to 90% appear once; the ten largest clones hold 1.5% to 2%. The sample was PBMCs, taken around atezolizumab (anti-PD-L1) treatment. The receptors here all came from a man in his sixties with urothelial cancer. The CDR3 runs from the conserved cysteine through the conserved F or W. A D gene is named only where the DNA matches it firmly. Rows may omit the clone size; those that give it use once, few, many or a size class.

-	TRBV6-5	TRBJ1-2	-	CASSYSPNREYGYTF	TGTGCCAGCAGTTACTCGCCGAACAGGGAGTATGGCTACACCTTC
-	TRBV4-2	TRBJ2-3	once	CASSQEGPGARTDTQYF	TGTGCCAGCAGCCAAGAAGGCCCAGGGGCTCGGACAGATACGCAGTATTTT
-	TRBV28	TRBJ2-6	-	CASSLGGANVLTF	TGTGCCAGCAGTTTAGGCGGGGCCAACGTCCTGACTTTC
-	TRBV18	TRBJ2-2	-	CASSPPEDTGELFF	TGTGCCAGCTCACCCCCGGAGGACACCGGGGAGCTGTTTTTT
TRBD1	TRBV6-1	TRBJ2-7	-	CASSEHKIRDRIPYEQYF	TGTGCCAGCAGTGAACACAAAATCCGGGACAGGATTCCCTACGAGCAGTACTTC
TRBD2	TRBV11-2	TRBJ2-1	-	CASSSSSGESYNEQFF	TGTGCCAGCAGCTCCTCTAGCGGGGAATCCTACAATGAGCAGTTCTTC
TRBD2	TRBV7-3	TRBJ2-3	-	CASSAAGGDTDTQYF	TGTGCCAGCAGCGCAGCGGGAGGCGACACAGATACGCAGTATTTT
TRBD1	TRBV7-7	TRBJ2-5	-	CASSFKGGAETQYF	TGTGCCAGCAGCTTTAAAGGGGGCGCGGAGACCCAGTACTTC
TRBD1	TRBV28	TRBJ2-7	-	CASTKTGTGNREQYF	TGTGCCAGCACCAAAACCGGGACAGGGAATCGCGAGCAGTACTTC
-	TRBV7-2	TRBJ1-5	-	CASSLAFRDQPQHF	TGTGCCAGCAGCTTAGCCTTCAGGGATCAGCCCCAGCATTTT
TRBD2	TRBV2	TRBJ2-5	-	CATHSIAGVGTQYF	TGTGCCACACACTCCATAGCGGGGGTGGGCACCCAGTACTTC
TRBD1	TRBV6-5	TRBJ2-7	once	CASSRDRTYEQYF	TGTGCCAGCAGCCGGGACAGGACCTACGAGCAGTACTTC
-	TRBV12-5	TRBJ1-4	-	CASGRLIQGGPVKLFF	TGTGCTAGTGGTCGACTCATTCAGGGTGGCCCGGTAAAACTGTTTTTT
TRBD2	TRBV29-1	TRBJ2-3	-	CSVEGTSGSNRGDTQYF	TGCAGCGTTGAGGGGACTAGCGGGAGTAATAGAGGGGATACGCAGTATTTT
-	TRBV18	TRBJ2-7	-	CASSPPGQGGPQSPYEQYF	TGTGCCAGCTCACCACCGGGACAAGGCGGGCCCCAGAGCCCCTACGAGCAGTACTTC
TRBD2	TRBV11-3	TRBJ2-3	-	CASSPHLAGEADTQYF	TGTGCCAGCAGCCCCCATTTAGCGGGAGAAGCAGATACGCAGTATTTT
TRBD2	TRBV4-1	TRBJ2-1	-	CASSQNNLAGGQFF	TGCGCCAGCAGCCAAAACAACTTAGCGGGGGGGCAGTTCTTC
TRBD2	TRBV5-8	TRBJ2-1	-	CASSTGTRSPNEQFF	TGTGCCAGCAGCACCGGGACTAGGTCGCCCAATGAGCAGTTCTTC
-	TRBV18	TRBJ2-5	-	CASSPPAGRQETQYF	TGTGCCAGCTCACCACCCGCGGGAAGACAAGAGACCCAGTACTTC
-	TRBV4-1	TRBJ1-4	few	CASSQLGDAVLREKLFF	TGCGCCAGCAGCCAATTGGGAGACGCGGTGTTGCGTGAAAAACTGTTTTTT
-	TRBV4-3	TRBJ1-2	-	CASSQDWTANYGYTF	TGCGCCAGCAGCCAAGATTGGACAGCTAACTATGGCTACACCTTC
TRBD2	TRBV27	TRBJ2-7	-	CASRGLREGYSLSYEQYF	TGTGCCAGCAGGGGTTTGCGGGAGGGATACTCTCTCTCCTACGAGCAGTACTTC
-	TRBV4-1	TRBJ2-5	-	CASSTDSYETQYF	TGCGCCAGCAGCACTGACAGTTACGAGACCCAGTACTTC
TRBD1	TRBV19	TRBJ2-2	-	CASRRGRITGELFF	TGTGCCAGTCGCAGGGGGCGCATCACCGGGGAGCTGTTTTTT
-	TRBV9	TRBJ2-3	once	CASSVAQGPDTQYF	TGTGCCAGCAGCGTAGCACAGGGCCCAGATACGCAGTATTTT
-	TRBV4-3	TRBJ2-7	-	CASSLNRASYEQYF	TGCGCCAGCAGCCTAAACAGGGCATCGTACGAGCAGTACTTC
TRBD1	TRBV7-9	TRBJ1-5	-	CASSPGTVNQPQHF	TGTGCCAGCAGCCCAGGGACAGTCAATCAGCCCCAGCATTTT
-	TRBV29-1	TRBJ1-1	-	CSVSPVNTEAFF	TGCAGCGTTTCCCCGGTGAACACTGAAGCTTTCTTT
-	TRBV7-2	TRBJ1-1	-	CASSPPGAVPRAFF	TGTGCCAGCAGCCCCCCGGGAGCGGTCCCTCGGGCTTTCTTT
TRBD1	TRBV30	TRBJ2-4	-	CAWDRGENIQYF	TGTGCCTGGGACAGGGGAGAAAACATTCAGTACTTC
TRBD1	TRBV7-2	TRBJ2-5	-	CASKTGQGRVETQYF	TGTGCCAGCAAGACGGGACAGGGGAGGGTTGAGACCCAGTACTTC
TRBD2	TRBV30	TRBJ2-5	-	CAWKTGTSGTLRRVTQYF	TGTGCCTGGAAAACCGGGACTAGCGGGACCCTACGGAGGGTGACCCAGTACTTC
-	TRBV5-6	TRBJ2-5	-	CASTQYNQETQYF	TGTGCCAGCACCCAGTATAACCAAGAGACCCAGTACTTC
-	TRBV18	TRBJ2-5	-	CASSPGLQETQYF	TGTGCCAGCTCACCAGGACTACAAGAGACCCAGTACTTC
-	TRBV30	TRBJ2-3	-	CAWSVPGMRVWIDTQYF	TGTGCCTGGAGTGTCCCAGGAATGAGGGTGTGGATAGATACGCAGTATTTT
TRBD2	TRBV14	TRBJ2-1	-	CASSQGGGAYNEQFF	TGTGCCAGCAGCCAAGGCGGGGGGGCCTACAATGAGCAGTTCTTC
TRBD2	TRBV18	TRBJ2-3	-	CASSPTFPGVSGRDTQYF	TGTGCCAGCTCACCGACCTTTCCCGGTGTTAGCGGGAGGGATACGCAGTATTTT
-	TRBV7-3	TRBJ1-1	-	CASSLTVRDTEAFF	TGTGCCAGCAGCTTAACTGTACGAGACACTGAAGCTTTCTTT
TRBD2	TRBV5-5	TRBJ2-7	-	CASSLIYTSGAHEQYF	TGTGCCAGCAGCTTGATCTACACTAGCGGGGCCCACGAGCAGTACTTC
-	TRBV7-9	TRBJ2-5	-	CASSFLDKETQYF	TGTGCCAGCAGCTTCTTAGACAAAGAGACCCAGTACTTC
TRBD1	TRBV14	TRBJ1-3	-	CASSHGGGEGNTIYF	TGTGCCAGCAGCCACGGAGGGGGCGAAGGAAACACCATATATTTT
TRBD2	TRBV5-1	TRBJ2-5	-	CASSFSGRFETQYF	TGCGCCAGCAGCTTCAGCGGGAGGTTTGAGACCCAGTACTTC
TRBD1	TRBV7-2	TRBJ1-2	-	CASSPFTGGAYGYTF	TGTGCCAGCAGCCCATTTACAGGGGGCGCATATGGCTACACCTTC
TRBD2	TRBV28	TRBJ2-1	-	CASSLAPSGIVQFF	TGTGCCAGCAGTTTAGCCCCCAGCGGGATCGTGCAGTTCTTC
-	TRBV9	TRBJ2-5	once	CASSVESGRGETQYF	TGTGCCAGCAGCGTAGAGAGCGGCCGGGGGGAGACCCAGTACTTC
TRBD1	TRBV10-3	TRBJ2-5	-	CAIRPGQSETQYF	TGTGCCATCAGGCCGGGACAGAGCGAGACCCAGTACTTC